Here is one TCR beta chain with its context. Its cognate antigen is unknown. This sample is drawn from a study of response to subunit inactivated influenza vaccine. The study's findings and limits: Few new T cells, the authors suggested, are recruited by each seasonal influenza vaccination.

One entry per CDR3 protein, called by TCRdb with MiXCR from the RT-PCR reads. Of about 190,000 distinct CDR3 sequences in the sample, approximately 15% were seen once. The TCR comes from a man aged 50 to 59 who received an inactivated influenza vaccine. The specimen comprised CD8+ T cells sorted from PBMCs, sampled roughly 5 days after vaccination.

CDR3 sequence: CASSSGLDEQFF. The CDR3 DNA sequence: TGTGCCAGCAGCTCGGGACTAGATGAGCAGTTCTTC. V gene TRBV7-6 combines with J gene TRBJ2-1, with 8 bases fitting TRBD2. The CDR3 is made up of 12 amino acids. Germline-derived CDR1 and CDR2 are SGHVS and FNYEAQ. The ends lost 4 bases at V and 8 bases at J; junction bases unmatched: 1.